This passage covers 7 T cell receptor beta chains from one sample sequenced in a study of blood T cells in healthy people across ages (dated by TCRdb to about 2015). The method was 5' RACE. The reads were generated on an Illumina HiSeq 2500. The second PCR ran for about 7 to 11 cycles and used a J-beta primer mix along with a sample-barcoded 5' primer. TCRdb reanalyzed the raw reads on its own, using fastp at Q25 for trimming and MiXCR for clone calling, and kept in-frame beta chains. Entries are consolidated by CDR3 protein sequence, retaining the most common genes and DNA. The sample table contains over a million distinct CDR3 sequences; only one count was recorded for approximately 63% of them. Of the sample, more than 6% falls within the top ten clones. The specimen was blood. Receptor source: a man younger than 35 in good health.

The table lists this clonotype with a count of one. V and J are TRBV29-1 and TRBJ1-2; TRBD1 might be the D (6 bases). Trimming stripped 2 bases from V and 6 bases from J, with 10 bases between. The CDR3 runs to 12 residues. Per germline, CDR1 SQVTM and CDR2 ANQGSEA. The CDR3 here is CSVEPQGHGYTF. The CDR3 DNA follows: TGCAGCGTTGAACCCCAGGGGCATGGCTACACCTTC. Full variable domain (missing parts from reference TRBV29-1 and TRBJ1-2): SAVISQKPSRDICQRGTSLTIQCQVDSQVTMMFWYRQQPGQSLTLIATANQGSEATYESGFVIDKFPISRPNLTFSTLTVSNMSPEDSSIYLCSVEPQGHGYTFGSGTRLTVV.

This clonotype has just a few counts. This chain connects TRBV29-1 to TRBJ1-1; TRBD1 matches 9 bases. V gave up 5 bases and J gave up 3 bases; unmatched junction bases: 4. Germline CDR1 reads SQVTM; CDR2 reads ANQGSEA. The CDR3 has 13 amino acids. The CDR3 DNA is TGCAGCGTTAAACGACAGGGGGACACTGAAGCTTTCTTT. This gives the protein CSVKRQGDTEAFF.

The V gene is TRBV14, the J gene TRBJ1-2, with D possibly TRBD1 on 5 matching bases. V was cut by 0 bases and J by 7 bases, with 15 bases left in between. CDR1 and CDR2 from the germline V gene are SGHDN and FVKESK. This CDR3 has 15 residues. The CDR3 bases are TGTGCCAGCAGCCAAGAAAATGCGGGGGTTGGTGGCTACACCTTC. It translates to CASSQENAGVGGYTF.

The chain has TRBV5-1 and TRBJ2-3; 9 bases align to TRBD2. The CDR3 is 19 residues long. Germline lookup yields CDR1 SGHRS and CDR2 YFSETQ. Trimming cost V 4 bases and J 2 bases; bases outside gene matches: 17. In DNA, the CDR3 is TGCGCCAGCAGCCCCTTGCTAGCGGGATCTCACCTCGTCACAGATACGCAGTATTTT. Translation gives CASSPLLAGSHLVTDTQYF.

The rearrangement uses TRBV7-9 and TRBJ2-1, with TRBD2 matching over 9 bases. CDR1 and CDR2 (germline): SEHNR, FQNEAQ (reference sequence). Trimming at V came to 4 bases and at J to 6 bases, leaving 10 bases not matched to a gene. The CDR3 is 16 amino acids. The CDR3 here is CASSSTEVTSGNEQFF. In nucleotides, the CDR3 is TGTGCCAGCAGCTCGACCGAGGTGACTAGCGGCAATGAGCAGTTCTTC.

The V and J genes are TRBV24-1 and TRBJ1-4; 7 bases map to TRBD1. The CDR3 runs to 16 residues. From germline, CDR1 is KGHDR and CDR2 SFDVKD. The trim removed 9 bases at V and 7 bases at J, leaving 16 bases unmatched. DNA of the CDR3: TGTGCCACCGGGGACAGTCCAACCCTACTCGGTGAAAAACTGTTTTTT. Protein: CATGDSPTLLGEKLFF.

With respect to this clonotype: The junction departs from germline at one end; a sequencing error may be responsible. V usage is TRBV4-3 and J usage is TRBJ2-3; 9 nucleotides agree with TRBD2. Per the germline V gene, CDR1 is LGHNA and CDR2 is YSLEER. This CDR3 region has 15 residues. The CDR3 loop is CASSQASGVTDPQYF. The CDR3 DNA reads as TGCGCCAGCAGCCAAGCTAGCGGGGTTACAGATCCGCAGTATTTT.